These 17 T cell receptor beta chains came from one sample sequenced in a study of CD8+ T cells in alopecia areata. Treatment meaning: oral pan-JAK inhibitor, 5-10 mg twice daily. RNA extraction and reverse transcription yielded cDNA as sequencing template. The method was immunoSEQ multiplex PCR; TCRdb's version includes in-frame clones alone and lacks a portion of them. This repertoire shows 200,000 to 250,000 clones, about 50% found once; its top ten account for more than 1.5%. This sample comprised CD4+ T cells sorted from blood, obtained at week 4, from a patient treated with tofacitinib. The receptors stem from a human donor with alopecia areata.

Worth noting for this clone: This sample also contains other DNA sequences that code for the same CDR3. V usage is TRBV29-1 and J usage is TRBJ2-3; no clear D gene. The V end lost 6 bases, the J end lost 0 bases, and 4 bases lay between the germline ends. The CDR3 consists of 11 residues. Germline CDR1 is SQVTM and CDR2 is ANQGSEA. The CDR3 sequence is CSVTSTDTQYF. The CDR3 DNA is TGCAGCGTGACTAGCACAGATACGCAGTATTTT.

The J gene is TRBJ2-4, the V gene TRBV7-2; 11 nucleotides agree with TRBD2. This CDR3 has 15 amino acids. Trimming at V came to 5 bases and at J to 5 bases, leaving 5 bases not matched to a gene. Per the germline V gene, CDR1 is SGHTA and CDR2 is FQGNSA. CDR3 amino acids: CASSAGLAGENIQYF. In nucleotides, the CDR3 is TGTGCCAGCAGCGCCGGACTAGCGGGCGAAAACATTCAGTACTTC.

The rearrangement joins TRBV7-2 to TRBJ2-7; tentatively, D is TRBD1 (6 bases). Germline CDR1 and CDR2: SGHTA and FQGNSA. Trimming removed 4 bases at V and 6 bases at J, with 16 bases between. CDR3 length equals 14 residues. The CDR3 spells CASSSQQGPGEQYF. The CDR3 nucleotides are TGTGCCAGCAGCTCCCAACAGGGTCCTGGCGAGCAGTACTTC. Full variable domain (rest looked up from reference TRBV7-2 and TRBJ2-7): GAGVSQSPSNKVTEKGKDVELRCDPISGHTALYWYRQSLGQGLEFLIYFQGNSAPDKSGLPSDRFSAERTGGSVSTLTIQRTQQEDSAVYLCASSSQQGPGEQYFGPGTRLTVT.

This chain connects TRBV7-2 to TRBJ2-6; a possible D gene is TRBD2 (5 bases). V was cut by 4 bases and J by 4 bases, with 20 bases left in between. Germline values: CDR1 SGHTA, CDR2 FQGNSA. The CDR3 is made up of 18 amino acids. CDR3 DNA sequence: TGTGCCAGCAGCTCCCAGAGGCTAGCTGACTTCGGGGCCAACGTCCTGACTTTC. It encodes CASSSQRLADFGANVLTF.

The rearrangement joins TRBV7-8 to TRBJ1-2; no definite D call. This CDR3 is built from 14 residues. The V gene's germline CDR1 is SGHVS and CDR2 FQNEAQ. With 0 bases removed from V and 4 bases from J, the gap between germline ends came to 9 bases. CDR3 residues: CASSLAKQSYGYTF. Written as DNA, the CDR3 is TGTGCCAGCAGCTTAGCGAAACAGAGCTATGGCTACACCTTC. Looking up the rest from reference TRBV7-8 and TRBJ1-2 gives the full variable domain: GAGVSQSPRYKVAKRGQDVALRCDPISGHVSLFWYQQALGQGPEFLTYFQNEAQLDKSGLPSDRFFAERPEGSVSTLKIQRTQQEDSAVYLCASSLAKQSYGYTFGSGTRLTVV.

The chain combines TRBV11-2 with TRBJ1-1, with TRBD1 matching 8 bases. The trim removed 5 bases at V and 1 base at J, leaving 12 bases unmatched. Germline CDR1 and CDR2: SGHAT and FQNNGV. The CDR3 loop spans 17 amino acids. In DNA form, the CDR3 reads TGTGCCAGCAGCCCGAGGGCCAGGGGGCAGACGAACACTGAAGCTTTCTTT. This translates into CASSPRARGQTNTEAFF.

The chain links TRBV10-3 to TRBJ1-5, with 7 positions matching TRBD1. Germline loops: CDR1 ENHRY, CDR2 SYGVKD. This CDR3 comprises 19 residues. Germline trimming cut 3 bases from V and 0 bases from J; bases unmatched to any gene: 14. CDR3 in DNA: TGTGCCATCAGTGATGTTCGACAGGGCGGAGGTTATAGCAATCAGCCCCAGCATTTT. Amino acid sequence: CAISDVRQGGGYSNQPQHF.

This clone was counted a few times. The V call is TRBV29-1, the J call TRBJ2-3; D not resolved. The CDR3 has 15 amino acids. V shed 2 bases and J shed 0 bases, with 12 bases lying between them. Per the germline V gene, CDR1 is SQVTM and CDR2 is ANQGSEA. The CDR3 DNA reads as TGCAGCGTTGAATCGGAAGGTTCCAGCACAGATACGCAGTATTTT. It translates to CSVESEGSSTDTQYF.

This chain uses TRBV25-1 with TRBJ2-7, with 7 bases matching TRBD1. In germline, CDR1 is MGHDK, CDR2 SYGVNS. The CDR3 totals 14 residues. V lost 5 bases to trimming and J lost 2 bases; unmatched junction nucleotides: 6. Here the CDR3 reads CASSPAGTAYEQYF. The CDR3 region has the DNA TGTGCCAGCAGTCCGGCCGGGACAGCCTACGAGCAGTACTTC.

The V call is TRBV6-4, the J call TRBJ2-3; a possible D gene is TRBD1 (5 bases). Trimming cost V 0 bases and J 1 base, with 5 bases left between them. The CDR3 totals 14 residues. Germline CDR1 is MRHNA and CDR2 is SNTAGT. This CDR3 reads CASSDSGGTDTQYF. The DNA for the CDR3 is TGTGCCAGCAGTGACTCAGGGGGCACAGATACGCAGTATTTT.

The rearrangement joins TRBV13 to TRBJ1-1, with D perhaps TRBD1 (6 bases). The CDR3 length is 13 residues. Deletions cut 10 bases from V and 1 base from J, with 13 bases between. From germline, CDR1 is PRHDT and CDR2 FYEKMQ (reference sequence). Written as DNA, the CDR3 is TGTGCCACAAAGGGGGACGCGAACACTGAAGCTTTCTTT. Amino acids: CATKGDANTEAFF.

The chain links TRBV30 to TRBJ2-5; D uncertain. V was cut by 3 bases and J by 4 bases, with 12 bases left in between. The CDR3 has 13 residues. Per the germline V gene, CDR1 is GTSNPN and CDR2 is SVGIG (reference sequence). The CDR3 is CAWSPGGRETQYF. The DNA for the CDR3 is TGTGCCTGGAGCCCGGGTGGCCGAGAGACCCAGTACTTC.

In nucleotides, the CDR3 is TGTGCCTGGAGTGTATCGCAGGGACATGGCACAGATACGCAGTATTTT. This codes for CAWSVSQGHGTDTQYF. The V call is TRBV30, the J call TRBJ2-3; D is perhaps TRBD1 (6 bases). The CDR3 contains 16 residues. Per germline, CDR1 GTSNPN and CDR2 SVGIG (reference sequence). V was cut by 0 bases and J by 1 base, with 14 bases left in between. The whole variable domain, remainder taken from reference TRBV30 and TRBJ2-3, is SQTIHQWPATLVQPVGSPLSLECTVEGTSNPNLYWYRQAAGRGLQLLFYSVGIGQISSEVPQNLSASRPQDRQFILSSKKLLLSDSGFYLCAWSVSQGHGTDTQYFGPGTRLTVL.

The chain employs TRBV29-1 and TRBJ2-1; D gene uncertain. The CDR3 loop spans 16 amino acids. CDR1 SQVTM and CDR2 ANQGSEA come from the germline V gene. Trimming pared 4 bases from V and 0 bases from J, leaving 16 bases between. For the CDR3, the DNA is TGCAGCGTTGGCGATTGGGCAGTAAGCTCCTACAATGAGCAGTTCTTC. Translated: CSVGDWAVSSYNEQFF.

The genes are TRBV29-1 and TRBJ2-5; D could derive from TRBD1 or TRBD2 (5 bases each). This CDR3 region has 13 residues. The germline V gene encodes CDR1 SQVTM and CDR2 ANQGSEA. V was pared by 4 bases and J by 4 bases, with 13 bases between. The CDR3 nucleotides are TGCAGCGTTGTTTGGGGGTTGGGAGAGACCCAGTACTTC. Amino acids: CSVVWGLGETQYF.

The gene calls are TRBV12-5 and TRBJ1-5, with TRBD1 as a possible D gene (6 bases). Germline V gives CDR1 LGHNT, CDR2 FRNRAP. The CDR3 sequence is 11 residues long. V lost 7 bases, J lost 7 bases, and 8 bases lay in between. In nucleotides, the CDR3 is TGTGCTAGTGCCAGGGGACAGCCCCAGCATTTT. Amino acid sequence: CASARGQPQHF.

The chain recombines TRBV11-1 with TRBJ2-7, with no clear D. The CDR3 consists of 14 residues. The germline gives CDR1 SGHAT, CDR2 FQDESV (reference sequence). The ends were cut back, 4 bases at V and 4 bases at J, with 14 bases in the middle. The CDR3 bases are TGTGCCAGCAGCTCTGGAATAAAGGATTACGAGCAGTACTTC. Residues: CASSSGIKDYEQYF.